This T cell receptor (beta chain) stems from a study of TIL therapy for anti-PD-1-resistant metastatic lung cancer. At the level of the study: Tumor harvest preceded PD-1/PD-L1 blockade, followed by nivolumab treatment. A handful of tumors were EGFR-mutant and two were ALK-rearranged. Tumors carried a median about 1.6 non-synonymous mutations per megabase.

Findings and limits, study-wide: Patients were highly selected, enriched for treatment-naive, never-smoker and oncogene-addicted cases.

As for this clone: The antigen is undetermined.

The time point: pre-treatment sample, taken before nivolumab and TIL therapy. The immunoSEQ assay was v3. Here immunoSEQ multiplex PCR was the method, and the copy in TCRdb shows in-frame clones only, minus some. The table shows roughly 46,000 clones, with approximately 86% occurring only once. The receptor was derived from a person aged 25 to 80 with non-small cell lung cancer. Here the sequenced sample was blood, taken at baseline.

The DNA for the CDR3 is TGTGCCAGCAGTTTAAAGGAGACCCAGTACTTC. It translates to CASSLKETQYF. This chain joins TRBV28 and TRBJ2-5; D not certain. Germline V gives CDR1 MDHEN, CDR2 SYDVKM. V lost 2 bases to trimming and J lost 5 bases, with 3 bases between them. The CDR3 consists of 11 residues.